The clone carrying this T cell receptor beta chain came up many times. Genomic DNA, the template, was used for profiling of the TCR beta VDJ and CDR3. MiXCR, run by TCRdb on the reads, gives a single entry per CDR3 protein. The sample has about 110,000 distinct CDR3 sequences, around 49% seen once. The data were obtained in a study of CD8+CD57+ T cells in acquired aplastic anemia. As for the study in general: Mean yield of DNA from sorted CD4+ and CD8+ cells was roughly 3.2 ug. Where healthy donors were concerned, CD4+ cells averaged about 11 million reads.

This CDR3 spans 16 amino acids. The ends were cut back, 1 base at V and 5 bases at J, with 15 bases in the middle. Germline assignment: CDR1 LGHNA and CDR2 YSLEER. The clonotype comes from a human donor in good health, serving as a control. This rearrangement joins TRBV4-3 to TRBJ2-1; possibly TRBD1 for D (5 bases). What was sequenced was sorted CD4+, CD8+, or CD8+CD57+ T cells (not recorded which) from PBMCs. DNA for the CDR3: TGCGCCAGCAGCCAAGTGCTGACAGAACTCAACAATGAGCAGTTCTTC. It codes for CASSQVLTELNNEQFF.